A single sample is the source of the 22 T cell receptor beta chains below, sequenced in a study of regulatory T cells in long-lasting Graves disease. Described time point: newly diagnosed GD, antithyroid drugs for less than 3 months. Construction of the TCR library relied on RNA isolated from PBMCs. CDR3-region Arm-PCR and iRepertoire HTBI primers produced the TCR beta libraries. TCRdb fed the multiplex PCR reads into MiXCR, producing one record per CDR3 protein. The profile covers 350,000 to 550,000 distinct CDR3 sequences, with more than 13% appearing a single time and around 15% taken by the ten largest. The sample was also linked to a second study, of T cells in Graves' hyperthyroidism and ophthalmopathy.

The sample consisted of peripheral blood mononuclear cells (PBMCs), taken at new diagnosis, from a patient treated with antithyroid drugs. The receptors stem from a woman aged 25 to 39 with Graves disease.

This clonotype was observed at least ten times. This CDR3 is CARPGQGVGYTF. In DNA form, the CDR3 reads TGTGCCCGGCCGGGACAGGGGGTTGGCTACACCTTC. The rearrangement joins TRBV2 to TRBJ1-2; TRBD1 matches at 11 bases. Germline V CDR1 and CDR2: SNHLY, FYNNEI. The CDR3 runs 12 residues. V was clipped by 11 bases and J by 7 bases; unmatched bases: 6.

This clonotype occurred many times. The chain uses TRBV7-9 and TRBJ2-3, with 11 bases identical to TRBD2. Germline loops: CDR1 SEHNR, CDR2 FQNEAQ (reference sequence). CDR3 length: 16 residues. The V gene end was trimmed by 7 bases and the J gene end by 0 bases; junction bases not matched to a gene: 6. CDR3 nucleotide sequence: TGTGCCAGCACCGAAGGGACTAGCGGCAGCACAGATACGCAGTATTTT. Translating gives CASTEGTSGSTDTQYF.

V gene TRBV20-1 combines with J gene TRBJ2-7, with TRBD2 as a possible D gene (6 bases). Germline V gene lookup returns CDR1 DFQATT and CDR2 SNEGSKA (reference sequence). The V end was cut by 4 bases, the J end by 4 bases, with 23 bases between. This CDR3 is 16 amino acids long. The CDR3 sequence: CSAISSGRVAPYEQYF. The CDR3, as DNA: TGCAGTGCTATTAGTTCCGGGAGAGTAGCGCCGTACGAGCAGTACTTC.

This clonotype has just a few counts. The V gene is TRBV7-9, the J gene TRBJ1-4, with a tentative D call TRBD1 (5 bases). The V gene's germline CDR1 is SEHNR and CDR2 FQNEAQ (reference sequence). This CDR3 is built from 13 residues. V lost 8 bases and J 7 bases, leaving 14 bases between the germline ends. The CDR3 protein is CASVRGAGEKLFF. The CDR3 DNA reads TGTGCCAGCGTGAGGGGAGCGGGTGAAAAACTGTTTTTT.

In its sample, this clonotype was seen once. The rearrangement joins TRBV6-1 to TRBJ2-1; 12 positions match TRBD2. This CDR3 has 16 residues. Trimming took 6 bases from V and 4 from J; bases not matched to a gene: 7. Germline assignment: CDR1 MNHNS and CDR2 SASEGT. The CDR3 sequence: CASSRSLAGGYNEQFF. CDR3 in DNA: TGTGCCAGCAGCCGCAGCCTAGCGGGAGGGTACAATGAGCAGTTCTTC.

The chain is built from TRBV15 and TRBJ2-5; the D is unclear. CDR3 length: 16 residues. The V gene's germline CDR1 is LNHNV and CDR2 YYDKDF (reference sequence). V was cut by 0 bases and J by 1 base, with 12 bases left in between. The DNA of the CDR3 is TGTGCCACCAGCAGAGATCAAAGTAACCGCCAAGAGACCCAGTACTTC. This sequence encodes CATSRDQSNRQETQYF. The complete variable domain, with remaining parts taken from reference TRBV15 and TRBJ2-5, reads DAMVIQNPRYQVTQFGKPVTLSCSQTLNHNVMYWYQQKSSQAPKLLFHYYDKDFNNEADTPDNFQSRRPNTSFCFLDIRSPGLGDTAMYLCATSRDQSNRQETQYFGPGTRLLVL.

This clonotype was counted between two and nine times. The chain carries TRBV19 and TRBJ2-1; 14 bases fit TRBD2. Germline CDR1 is LNHDA and CDR2 is SQIVND (reference sequence). V lost 4 bases, J lost 6 bases, and 5 bases stayed unmatched. The length of the CDR3 is 16 residues. In DNA, the CDR3 is TGTGCCAGTAGTAGCTGGGGACTAGCGGGAGTCAATGAGCAGTTCTTC. As protein: CASSSWGLAGVNEQFF.

This clonotype has only a few counts. V and J are TRBV5-1 and TRBJ2-7; 7 nucleotides match TRBD1. Germline V lookup: CDR1 SGHRS, CDR2 YFSETQ. CDR3 length: 14 amino acids. Losses at the gene ends were 0 bases for V and 7 bases for J; bases not matched to a gene: 7. The CDR3 nucleotides are TGCGCCAGCAGCTTGGCCAAGGGGGCTCAGGAGCAGTACTTC. Translation: CASSLAKGAQEQYF.

This clonotype was picked up many times. The chain carries TRBV24-1 and TRBJ2-3, with D possibly matching TRBD1 (5 bases). Deletions cut 4 bases from V and 2 bases from J, with 12 bases between. The CDR3 runs 15 residues. Germline CDR1 reads KGHDR; CDR2 reads SFDVKD. In DNA, the CDR3 is TGTGCCACCAGTGAGGGGCAGCCCGTCACAGATACGCAGTATTTT. It codes for CATSEGQPVTDTQYF.

The table lists this clonotype with many counts. The chain has TRBV11-3 and TRBJ1-5; D uncertain. The germline V gene has CDR1 SGHNT and CDR2 YENEEA. The CDR3 runs to 16 residues. V was cut by 5 bases and J by 2 bases, with 16 bases left in between. CDR3 residues: CASSLASINGNQPQHF. The CDR3 nucleotides read TGTGCCAGCAGCCTCGCCAGTATCAATGGCAATCAGCCCCAGCATTTT.

This clonotype was found many times. Here the CDR3 reads CASSFRDSSSGYTF. The CDR3, as DNA: TGTGCCAGCAGTTTCCGGGACAGTTCGTCTGGCTACACCTTC. The gene calls are TRBV27 and TRBJ1-2, with TRBD1 matching 7 bases. V trimming: 3 bases; J trimming: 7 bases; junction bases outside the gene matches: 8. CDR1 and CDR2 from the germline V gene are MNHEY and SMNVEV (reference sequence). The CDR3 consists of 14 residues.

This clonotype was seen many times. The rearrangement uses TRBV13 and TRBJ1-3; a weak D match, TRBD1 (5 bases). CDR3 length equals 18 residues. The germline V and J ends were trimmed by 4 bases and 2 bases, with 21 bases remaining between them. Germline loops: CDR1 PRHDT, CDR2 FYEKMQ (reference sequence). The CDR3 spells CASSSKIEAGVAGNTIYF. CDR3 nucleotides: TGTGCCAGCAGCTCCAAAATTGAAGCGGGGGTTGCTGGAAACACCATATATTTT.

Ten or more counts support this clonotype. This chain links TRBV10-2 with TRBJ2-1; either TRBD1 or TRBD2 may fit D (6 bases each). Germline-derived CDR1 and CDR2 are WSHSY and SAAADI. Trimming pared 3 bases from V and 3 bases from J, leaving 12 bases between. The CDR3 spans 15 residues. This CDR3 is CASSEGGGIYNEQFF. CDR3 DNA: TGCGCCAGCAGTGAAGGGGGAGGAATCTACAATGAGCAGTTCTTC.

This clonotype has only a few counts. V is TRBV7-2 and J is TRBJ2-7; TRBD1 is a possible D gene (6 bases). Germline V lookup: CDR1 SGHTA, CDR2 FQGNSA. The germline V and J ends were trimmed by 3 bases and 4 bases, with 13 bases remaining between them. This CDR3 spans 14 amino acids. CDR3 in amino acids: CASSFSTGTYEQYF. The CDR3 DNA follows: TGTGCCAGCAGCTTCAGTACAGGGACATACGAGCAGTACTTC.

The chain is built from TRBV12-3 or TRBV12-4 and TRBJ1-5; 9 nucleotides align to TRBD1. After removal of 4 bases from V and 0 bases from J, the junction contained 4 bases not matched to a gene. The length of the CDR3 is 16 residues. Here the CDR3 DNA reads TGTGCCAGCAGTTCAGGACAGGGGTTTAGCAATCAGCCCCAGCATTTT. Protein product: CASSSGQGFSNQPQHF.

Only a few counts were recorded for this clonotype. J is TRBJ2-7 and V is TRBV3-1, with D possibly being TRBD1 (6 bases). CDR3 length: 16 amino acids. Between the trimmed V and J ends, which lost 3 bases and 2 bases, there was a span of 17 bases. CDR1 and CDR2 (germline): LGHDT, YNNKEL (reference sequence). CDR3 sequence: CASSHYRDNSAYEQYF. The CDR3 bases are TGTGCCAGCAGCCACTACCGGGACAACTCTGCCTACGAGCAGTACTTC.

This clonotype was counted a few times. J is TRBJ2-5 and V is TRBV10-2, with 7 bases lining up with TRBD2. Germline V CDR1 and CDR2: WSHSY, SAAADI. The V segment lost 3 bases and the J segment 3 bases; nucleotides outside the gene matches: 28. This CDR3 is 22 amino acids long. The CDR3 here is CASSDLLVYWTGLPSGKETQYF. The CDR3 DNA follows: TGCGCCAGCAGTGACCTCTTGGTGTATTGGACGGGGCTCCCTAGCGGCAAAGAGACCCAGTACTTC.

In this sample, this clonotype turned up many times. The V call is TRBV7-8, the J call TRBJ2-1; TRBD2 agrees at 9 bases. CDR1 is SGHVS and CDR2 is FQNEAQ in the germline V gene. The CDR3 has 15 amino acids. V trimming: 4 bases; J trimming: 5 bases; junction bases outside the gene matches: 6. CDR3 coding DNA: TGTGCCAGCAGCTCCCGACTAGCGGAGAACAATGAGCAGTTCTTC. This encodes CASSSRLAENNEQFF.

In its sample, this clonotype was seen once. The chain employs TRBV10-3 and TRBJ1-2; unclear D gene. Germline CDR1 is ENHRY and CDR2 is SYGVKD. The CDR3 covers 13 residues. Trimming took off 0 bases at V and 7 bases at J, with 9 bases between the two ends. The chain's CDR3 is CAISESARSGYTF. CDR3 bases: TGTGCCATCAGTGAGTCCGCCCGTAGTGGCTACACCTTC.

This clonotype was picked up many times. The DNA of the CDR3 is TGTGCCAGCAGTTTAGGGGCAGGGACTGGGGATGAGCAGTTCTTC. Amino acid sequence: CASSLGAGTGDEQFF. V gene TRBV28 combines with J gene TRBJ2-1, with D possibly TRBD2 on 6 matching bases. V was shortened by 2 bases and J by 8 bases, with 16 bases between the two germline ends. The CDR3 loop spans 15 amino acids. Per the germline V gene, CDR1 is MDHEN and CDR2 is SYDVKM.

The genes are TRBV6-2 or TRBV6-3 and TRBJ2-1; tentative D call: TRBD1 (6 bases). There are 16 residues in the CDR3. Germline values: CDR1 MNHEY, CDR2 SVGEGT. V lost 0 bases to trimming and J lost 8 bases, with 17 bases between them. CDR3 coding DNA: TGTGCCAGCAGTTACTCGGTGGGTACAGGGCGGGATGAGCAGTTCTTC. Translation: CASSYSVGTGRDEQFF.

This clonotype was observed many times. The chain is built from TRBV12-3 or TRBV12-4 and TRBJ2-1; 10 bases map to TRBD2. Trimming took 5 bases from V and 5 from J; bases not matched to a gene: 3. CDR3 length: 14 amino acids. As DNA, the CDR3 is TGTGCCAGCAGTGACGGACTAGCGGACAATGAGCAGTTCTTC. This codes for CASSDGLADNEQFF.